A single T cell receptor (beta chain) is shown here with its context. It has no known antigen specificity. Base qualities are missing; no much larger clone stands one base away. The data stem from a study of CD8+CD57+ T cells in acquired aplastic anemia (dated by TCRdb to the late 2010s). Describing the broader study: Extracted DNA from sorted CD4+ and CD8+ cells averaged around 3.5 ug, ranging from about 0.18 to 27.4 ug. An average of about 10 million reads for CD4+ cells and roughly 12 million reads for CD8+ cells was obtained from healthy donor samples.

The germline ends are 4 bases apart after V is trimmed by 0 bases and J by 8 bases. The CDR1 and CDR2 encoded by the germline V gene (reference sequence) are GTSNPN and SVGIG. Including the terminal cysteine and phenylalanine, the CDR3 comprises 10 residues. Only CDR3 DNA remains: 30 bases, in frame from the first base. Broader findings and caveats from the paper: Roughly 29 CD8+ CDR3 sequences were found in both patients and controls but appeared to be highly expressed in patients and within the immunodominant clones of the patients. Between patients and healthy controls, no significant difference in CD8+ Simpson's diversity was found (P=0.060).

Genomic DNA served as template for TCR beta VDJ combination and CDR3 sequence profiling. An Illumina HiSeq 2000 was the platform used for TCR repertoire sequencing. The published analysis was carried out like this. Repertoire assessment relied on Simpson's diversity index, CDR3 size and DJ length profiles, and TRBV/TRBJ rearrangement plots. The most abundant DNA sequence in the deep sequencing data was taken as the immunodominant clone. CDR3 amino acid sequences were checked for sharing between subjects and were compared against published repertoires and the VDJdb database. TCRdb reanalyzed the raw reads on its own, using fastp at Q25 for trimming and MiXCR for clone calling, and kept in-frame beta chains. Under each unique CDR3 protein, matching rows form one entry showing the most common genes and DNA. The V and J calls were not made by the authors but by TCRdb's processing. The sample profile shows hundreds of thousands of distinct CDR3 sequences; roughly 68% of them were found once. In total, the top ten clones hold under 5% of the sample.

In this study, sorted CD4+ and CD8+ T cells from the blood of healthy subjects and of severe aplastic anemia patients had their TCR repertoires deep-sequenced. Ficoll-Paque density gradient centrifugation was used to isolate peripheral blood mononuclear cells. CD4+ and CD8+ T cells were sorted by FACS or magnetic beads before DNA extraction. Sequenced: sorted CD4+, CD8+, or CD8+CD57+ T cells (not recorded which) from PBMCs. This clonotype originated in a human donor in good health, serving as a control. The chain uses TRBV30 and TRBJ1-2, with the D gene call left open. The CDR3 has the sequence CAWSVGGYTF. The DNA sequence reads TGTGCCTGGAGTGTGGGGGGCTACACCTTC.